This T cell receptor (beta chain) emerged from a study of T cells in Graves' hyperthyroidism and ophthalmopathy. This clonotype was counted a few times. Its cognate antigen is unknown. Notes on the study in general: Blood also held most thyroid clonotypes expanded beyond 0.001.

V gave up 5 bases and J gave up 4 bases, with 6 bases separating them. The CDR3 length is 12 residues. Newly diagnosed hyperthyroidism, duration under 2 months, in patients aged 18 to 65. Initially, at the first diagnosis of hyperthyroidism and before any ophthalmopathy symptoms, blood was sampled. Each 10 ml fresh peripheral blood draw supplied the PBMCs. RNA transcripts gave rise to amplified TCR beta CDR3 regions. First-round RT-PCR with HTBI primers amplified the TCR CDR3 region. From the multiplex PCR reads, TCRdb called clonotypes with MiXCR, one entry per CDR3 protein. Of hundreds of thousands of distinct CDR3 sequences in the sample, 18% were seen once.

This rearrangement joins TRBV12-3 or TRBV12-4 to TRBJ1-3; no clear D. The sample taken for sequencing was blood. This receptor was identified in a woman aged 45 to 65 with Graves' hyperthyroidism that later progressed to Graves' ophthalmopathy. The CDR3, as DNA: TGTGCCAGCAGTGCCTGGGGAAACACCATATATTTT. Amino acids: CASSAWGNTIYF.